These 27 T cell receptor beta chains came from one sample sequenced in a study of cytomegalovirus exposure and HLA in healthy donors. The primer mix had 60 Vbeta and 13 Jbeta primers. The repertoire was sequenced with immunoSEQ multiplex PCR; TCRdb's copy has only in-frame clones and lacks some. The sample lists tens of thousands of clones; 75% to 80% were seen once. The sample consisted of PBMCs. Every receptor here comes from a female donor in good health and CMV-seronegative.

The sample holds a few counts of this clone. V and J are TRBV18 and TRBJ2-7, with 9 nucleotides matching TRBD1. This CDR3 has 18 amino acids. Trimming at V came to 3 bases and at J to 6 bases, leaving 18 bases not matched to a gene. Germline-derived CDR1 and CDR2 are KGHSH and LQKENI. CDR3 loop: CASSPRRLNRGLTSEQYF. The CDR3 DNA sequence: TGTGCCAGCTCACCTCGTCGACTCAACAGGGGGCTAACTTCCGAGCAGTACTTC.

To note about this clone: This CDR3 is also generated by other DNA sequences in the sample. V and J are TRBV6-5 and TRBJ2-7, with 7 positions matching TRBD2. This CDR3 contains 15 residues. J gave up 4 bases and V 2 bases, and 8 bases lay outside the gene matches. Germline V gene data show CDR1 as MNHEY and CDR2 as SVGAGI. Here the CDR3 DNA reads TGTGCCAGCAGTTACAGTCGGCTAGCGGCTTACGAGCAGTACTTC. Translated, it gives CASSYSRLAAYEQYF.

The rearrangement joins TRBV19 to TRBJ2-7, with 7 bases matching TRBD1. The V gene end was trimmed by 6 bases and the J gene end by 1 base; junction bases not matched to a gene: 9. This CDR3 spans 15 amino acids. CDR1 is LNHDA and CDR2 is SQIVND in the germline V gene (reference sequence). The CDR3 region is CASRETGTESYEQYF. The CDR3 DNA reads as TGTGCCAGTAGAGAAACCGGGACAGAGTCCTACGAGCAGTACTTC.

The chain couples TRBV29-1 to TRBJ2-1; D remains unclear. This CDR3 has 11 residues. Deletions cut 5 bases from V and 3 bases from J, with 5 bases between. Germline lookup yields CDR1 SQVTM and CDR2 ANQGSEA. As DNA, the CDR3 is TGCAGCGTTCTAAACTACAATGAGCAGTTCTTC. It translates to CSVLNYNEQFF.

The V and J genes are TRBV7-2 and TRBJ1-2; D not resolved. The CDR3 is 15 residues long. The germline V gene has CDR1 SGHTA and CDR2 FQGNSA. Trimming stripped 2 bases from V and 3 bases from J, with 13 bases between. The CDR3 DNA sequence: TGTGCCAGCAGCTTAAGCTCCACAGATGACTATGGCTACACCTTC. Protein: CASSLSSTDDYGYTF. The full variable domain, its missing parts supplied by reference TRBV7-2 and TRBJ1-2, is GAGVSQSPSNKVTEKGKDVELRCDPISGHTALYWYRQSLGQGLEFLIYFQGNSAPDKSGLPSDRFSAERTGGSVSTLTIQRTQQEDSAVYLCASSLSSTDDYGYTFGSGTRLTVV.

This clone came up a few times. The chain employs TRBV28 and TRBJ1-5, with 9 bases lining up with TRBD1. The length of the CDR3 is 16 residues. CDR1 MDHEN and CDR2 SYDVKM come from the germline V gene. J was trimmed by 6 bases and V by 5 bases; bases with no gene match: 11. DNA of the CDR3: TGTGCCAGCAGTCAATCCGGGACAGGGAGGGTTCAGCCCCAGCATTTT. This gives the protein CASSQSGTGRVQPQHF.

The J gene is TRBJ2-7, the V gene TRBV2; D perhaps matches TRBD2 (5 bases). This CDR3 region has 12 residues. CDR1 and CDR2 (germline): SNHLY, FYNNEI. V was trimmed by 4 bases and J by 3 bases, leaving 7 bases between them. The CDR3, as DNA: TGTGCCAGCAGTGGTGAGGGCTACGAGCAGTACTTC. As protein: CASSGEGYEQYF.

This sequence joins TRBV28 and TRBJ1-1; 7 bases are a match to TRBD1. V lost 8 bases, J lost 11 bases, and 17 bases stayed unmatched. CDR1 is MDHEN and CDR2 is SYDVKM in the germline V gene. CDR3 length: 14 amino acids. The CDR3, as DNA: TGTGCCAGCGGAGGGTTGACAGGGTCCATTGGGGCTTTCTTT. Protein: CASGGLTGSIGAFF.

V is TRBV21-1 and J is TRBJ2-5; TRBD2 was called by the table and not checked on the DNA. TRBV21-1 is annotated as a pseudogene. The CDR3 is made up of 17 amino acids. The chain's CDR3 is CASSTFSSGGRQETQYF. The CDR3 region has the DNA TGTGCCAGCAGTACCTTCTCTAGCGGGGGGAGACAAGAGACCCAGTACTTC.

The rearrangement uses TRBV11-2 and TRBJ2-3, with a weak D call TRBD1 (5 bases). Between the trimmed V and J ends, which lost 3 bases and 2 bases, there was a span of 6 bases. This CDR3 spans 13 amino acids. Looked up from germline, CDR1 is SGHAT and CDR2 is FQNNGV. The CDR3 DNA reads TGTGCCAGCAGCTTCAGGGTCACAGATACGCAGTATTTT. Translated, it gives CASSFRVTDTQYF.

CDR3 sequence reads: CASSLAQGSYNEQFF. DNA for the CDR3: TGTGCCAGCAGCTTGGCGCAGGGGTCCTACAATGAGCAGTTCTTC. The chain uses TRBV5-4 and TRBJ2-1, with a possible D match to TRBD1 (6 bases). Germline V gives CDR1 SGHNT, CDR2 YYREEE (reference sequence). The CDR3 covers 15 residues. Trimming took off 0 bases at V and 1 base at J, with 8 bases between the two ends.

The rearrangement links TRBV5-4 to TRBJ2-7; the match to TRBD2 covers 9 bases. There are 15 residues in the CDR3. V was clipped by 1 base and J by 5 bases; unmatched bases: 7. The V gene's germline CDR1 is SGHNT and CDR2 YYREEE (reference sequence). The CDR3 DNA reads as TGTGCCAGCAGCTTGTTAGCGGGAGTCCCCCACGAGCAGTACTTC. Its translation: CASSLLAGVPHEQYF.

The CDR3 DNA reads TGCGCCAGCAGCTTGGCCCAGGGACAGCCTAAAATATATGGCTACACCTTC. It translates to CASSLAQGQPKIYGYTF. The chain joins TRBV5-1 to TRBJ1-2, with 7 bases that match TRBD1. This CDR3 is built from 17 residues. Losses at the gene ends were 0 bases for V and 5 bases for J; bases not matched to a gene: 13. CDR1 and CDR2 (germline): SGHRS, YFSETQ.

The V call is TRBV30, the J call TRBJ2-7; D remains unclear. CDR1 and CDR2 from the germline V gene are GTSNPN and SVGIG (reference sequence). Trimming left V 3 bases short and J 7 bases short, with 10 bases between. This CDR3 has 11 amino acids. DNA for the CDR3: TGTGCCTGGAGGGCCCCGTGGGAGCAGTACTTC. Translating it yields CAWRAPWEQYF.

The chain couples TRBV29-1 to TRBJ2-6, with D possibly being TRBD2 (5 bases). The CDR3 consists of 14 residues. V was pared by 3 bases and J by 3 bases, with 9 bases between. Germline values: CDR1 SQVTM, CDR2 ANQGSEA. The CDR3, as DNA: TGCAGCGTTGACTCGGGGTTTGGGGCCAACGTCCTGACTTTC. This translates into CSVDSGFGANVLTF.

This chain joins TRBV27 and TRBJ1-2; TRBD1 is a possible D gene (6 bases). Germline values: CDR1 MNHEY, CDR2 SMNVEV (reference sequence). The CDR3 sequence is 14 residues long. V lost 5 bases and J lost 6, with 16 bases in between. The CDR3 protein is CASSPLGAHNGYTF. The CDR3 region has the DNA TGTGCCAGCAGTCCTTTGGGGGCGCATAATGGCTACACCTTC.

The V and J genes are TRBV7-8 and TRBJ1-1; TRBD1 agrees at 9 bases. The CDR3 covers 14 residues. Germline loops: CDR1 SGHVS, CDR2 FQNEAQ. With 5 bases clipped from V and 7 bases from J, the junction kept 8 bases outside the gene matches. The CDR3 DNA reads as TGTGCCAGCAGCCCGAGGGACAGGGTAGTTGAAGCTTTCTTT. Protein product: CASSPRDRVVEAFF.

The rearrangement links TRBV7-2 to TRBJ2-7, with 8 bases fitting TRBD2. Trimming at V came to 3 bases and at J to 0 bases, leaving 7 bases not matched to a gene. The CDR3 is 16 residues long. The germline gives CDR1 SGHTA, CDR2 FQGNSA. The CDR3 bases are TGTGCCAGCAGCTTGGGACTAGGAATCCCCTCCTACGAGCAGTACTTC. Translating it yields CASSLGLGIPSYEQYF.

The V and J genes are TRBV14 and TRBJ1-2; the match to TRBD1 covers 8 bases. Trimming took 6 bases from V and 3 from J; bases not matched to a gene: 3. The germline V gene encodes CDR1 SGHDN and CDR2 FVKESK. This CDR3 contains 13 residues. CDR3 DNA: TGTGCCAGCAGACCGACAGGGGACTATGGCTACACCTTC. It yields the protein CASRPTGDYGYTF.

This clone was detected a few times. The chain has TRBV4-3 and TRBJ2-1, with 8 nucleotides matching TRBD2. V dropped 4 bases and J dropped 7; count of bases not matched to a gene: 9. Germline V gene sequence: CDR1 LGHNA, CDR2 YSLEER. There are 15 residues in the CDR3. The CDR3 loop reads CASSLVRGGGNEQFF. DNA for the CDR3: TGCGCCAGCAGCCTAGTACGGGGGGGCGGGAATGAGCAGTTCTTC.

The rearrangement uses TRBV19 and TRBJ1-5; no firm D call. Germline lookup yields CDR1 LNHDA and CDR2 SQIVND (reference sequence). Trimming removed 6 bases at V and 4 bases at J, with 19 bases between. This CDR3 has 16 amino acids. The CDR3 DNA is TGTGCCAGTAGCGTCAGGCATCACCCCCAAAATCAGCCCCAGCATTTT. Translated: CASSVRHHPQNQPQHF. Combining the CDR3 with reference TRBV19 and TRBJ1-5 gives the whole variable domain DGGITQSPKYLFRKEGQNVTLSCEQNLNHDAMYWYRQDPGQGLRLIYYSQIVNDFQKGDIAEGYSVSREKKESFPLTVTSAQKNPTAFYLCASSVRHHPQNQPQHFGDGTRLSIL.

This clone came up a few times. This chain connects TRBV21-1 to TRBJ2-7; the table's D gene call, TRBD2, was not cross checked with the DNA. TRBV21-1 is a listed pseudogene. The CDR3 totals 15 residues. The CDR3 nucleotides read TGTGCCAGCAGCAACCCCTCGGTGAGCTCCTACGAGCAGTACTTC. This translates into CASSNPSVSSYEQYF.

J is TRBJ2-7 and V is TRBV7-2; 11 nucleotides match TRBD2. The CDR3 has 15 residues. Trimming at V came to 3 bases and at J to 4 bases, leaving 5 bases not matched to a gene. CDR1 and CDR2 (germline): SGHTA, FQGNSA. CDR3 sequence: CASSFTSGSSYEQYF. CDR3 bases: TGTGCCAGCAGCTTTACTAGCGGGAGTTCGTACGAGCAGTACTTC.

The chain combines TRBV6-5 with TRBJ2-2; a weak D match, TRBD1 (6 bases). This CDR3 spans 13 amino acids. The V end lost 5 bases, the J end lost 6 bases, and 10 bases lay between the germline ends. Germline-derived CDR1 and CDR2 are MNHEY and SVGAGI. Written as DNA, the CDR3 is TGTGCCAGCAGTCTACAGGGACCCGGGGAGCTGTTTTTT. It specifies CASSLQGPGELFF.

Notes on this clone: The junction and the germline gene differ at one end; a read error may be behind it. The gene calls are TRBV7-7 and TRBJ2-5; TRBD2 matches at 7 bases. The CDR3 sequence is 17 residues long. Germline V gene lookup returns CDR1 SSHAT and CDR2 FNYEAQ (reference sequence). This chain's CDR3 is CASSLSTSGGSIETQYF. In nucleotides, the CDR3 is TGTGCTAGCAGCTTATCGACTAGTGGCGGGAGTATAGAGACCCAGTACTTC.

The chain employs TRBV6-4 and TRBJ1-1; D remains unclear. Deletions cut 6 bases from V and 7 bases from J, with 12 bases between. Germline CDR1 is MRHNA and CDR2 is SNTAGT. The CDR3 is 12 amino acids. DNA of the CDR3: TGTGCCAGCAGCGGCCCAGGAGGTGAAGCTTTCTTT. Its translation is CASSGPGGEAFF.

The J gene is TRBJ2-1, the V gene TRBV4-1; 12 nucleotides align to TRBD2. Germline V gene sequence: CDR1 MGHRA, CDR2 YSYEKL. V was pared by 2 bases and J by 7 bases, with 3 bases of the junction left unmatched. The CDR3 runs 15 residues. This chain's CDR3 is CASSQLAGGPNEQFF. CDR3 DNA sequence: TGCGCCAGCAGCCAACTAGCGGGAGGGCCAAATGAGCAGTTCTTC.